These 2 T cell receptor beta chains were sequenced from one sample in a study of T cell responses to AZD1222 COVID-19 vaccine. Here immunoSEQ multiplex PCR was the method, and the copy in TCRdb shows in-frame clones only, minus some. The data show 150,000 to 200,000 clones, just over 90% seen once. The sample consisted of peripheral blood, taken 28 days after the second AZD1222 dose. The receptor source for this set is an adult who received the AZD1222 COVID-19 vaccine.

The V call is TRBV7-2, the J call TRBJ1-5; D remains unclear. Germline V lookup: CDR1 SGHTA, CDR2 FQGNSA. Trimming removed 2 bases from V and 5 bases from J, with 16 bases in between. The CDR3 totals 16 residues. CDR3 sequence: CASSLNGRGVYQPQHF. CDR3 bases: TGTGCCAGCAGCTTAAACGGACGGGGAGTTTATCAGCCCCAGCATTTT.

The genes are TRBV9 and TRBJ1-5; a possible D gene is TRBD1 (6 bases). The length of the CDR3 is 15 residues. V gave up 0 bases and J gave up 4 bases, with 11 bases separating them. The V gene's germline CDR1 is SGDLS and CDR2 YYNGEE. CDR3 region: CASSVDPGVNQPQHF. The CDR3 DNA reads as TGTGCCAGCAGCGTAGATCCAGGGGTGAATCAGCCCCAGCATTTT.